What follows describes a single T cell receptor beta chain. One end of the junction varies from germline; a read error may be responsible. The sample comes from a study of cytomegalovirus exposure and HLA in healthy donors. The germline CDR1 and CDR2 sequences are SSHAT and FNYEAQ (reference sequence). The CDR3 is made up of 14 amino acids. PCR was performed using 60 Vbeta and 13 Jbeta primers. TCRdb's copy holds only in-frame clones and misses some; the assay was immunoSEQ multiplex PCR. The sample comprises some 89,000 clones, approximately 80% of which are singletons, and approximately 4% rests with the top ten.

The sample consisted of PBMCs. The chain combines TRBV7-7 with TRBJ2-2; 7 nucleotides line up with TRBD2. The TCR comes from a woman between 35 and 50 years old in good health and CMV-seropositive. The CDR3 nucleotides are TGTGCTAGCAGCGCGGGACTACCCACCGGGGAGCTGTTTTTT. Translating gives CASSAGLPTGELFF.